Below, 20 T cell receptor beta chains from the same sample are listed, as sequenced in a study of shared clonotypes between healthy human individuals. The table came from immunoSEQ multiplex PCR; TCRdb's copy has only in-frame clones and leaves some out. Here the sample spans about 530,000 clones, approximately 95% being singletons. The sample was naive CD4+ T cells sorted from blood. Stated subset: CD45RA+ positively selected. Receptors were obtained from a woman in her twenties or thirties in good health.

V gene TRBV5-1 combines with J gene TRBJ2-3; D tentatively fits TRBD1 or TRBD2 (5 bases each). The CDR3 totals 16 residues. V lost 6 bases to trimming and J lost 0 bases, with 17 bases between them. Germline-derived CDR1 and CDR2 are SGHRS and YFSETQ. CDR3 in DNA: TGCGCCAGCACCCCGAGGGGAGCGGCTAGCACAGATACGCAGTATTTT. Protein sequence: CASTPRGAASTDTQYF.

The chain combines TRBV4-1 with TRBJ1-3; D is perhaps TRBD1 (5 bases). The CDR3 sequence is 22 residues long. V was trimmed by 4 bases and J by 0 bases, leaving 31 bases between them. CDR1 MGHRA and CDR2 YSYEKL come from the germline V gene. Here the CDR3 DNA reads TGCGCCAGCAGCCCACCTCTACTCCCACATAGGGGACCTATGGACTCTGGAAACACCATATATTTT. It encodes CASSPPLLPHRGPMDSGNTIYF.

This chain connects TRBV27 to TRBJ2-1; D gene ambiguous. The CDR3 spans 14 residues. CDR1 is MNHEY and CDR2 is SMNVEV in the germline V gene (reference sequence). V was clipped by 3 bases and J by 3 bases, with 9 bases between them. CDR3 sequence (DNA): TGTGCCAGCAGTTTCCGGCTAAGCTACAATGAGCAGTTCTTC. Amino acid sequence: CASSFRLSYNEQFF.

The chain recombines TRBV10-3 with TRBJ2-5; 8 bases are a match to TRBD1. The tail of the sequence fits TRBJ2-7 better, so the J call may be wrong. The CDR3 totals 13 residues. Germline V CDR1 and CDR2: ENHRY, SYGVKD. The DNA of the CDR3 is TGTGCCAGTGGGGGACAGGACCCCCACGAGCAGTACTTC. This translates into CASGGQDPHEQYF.

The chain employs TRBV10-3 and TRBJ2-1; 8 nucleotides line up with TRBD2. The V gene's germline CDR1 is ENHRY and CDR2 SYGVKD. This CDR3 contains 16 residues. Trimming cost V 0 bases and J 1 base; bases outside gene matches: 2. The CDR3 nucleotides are TGTGCCATCAGTGAGTCGACGGGAGGGTCCTACAATGAGCAGTTCTTC. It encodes CAISESTGGSYNEQFF.

CDR3 coding DNA: TGTGCCAGCAGATTTAGCGGGAGGGCCCGCACAGATACGCAGTATTTT. Translated, it gives CASRFSGRARTDTQYF. J is TRBJ2-3 and V is TRBV28; 11 positions agree with TRBD2. V trimming: 6 bases; J trimming: 1 base; junction bases outside the gene matches: 6. This CDR3 comprises 16 residues. The germline V gene encodes CDR1 MDHEN and CDR2 SYDVKM.

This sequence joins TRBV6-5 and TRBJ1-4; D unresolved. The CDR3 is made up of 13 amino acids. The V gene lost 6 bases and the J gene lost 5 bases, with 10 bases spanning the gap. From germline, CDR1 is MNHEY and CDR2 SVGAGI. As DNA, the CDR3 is TGTGCCAGCAGGTTACTTGGGAATGAAAAACTGTTTTTT. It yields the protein CASRLLGNEKLFF.

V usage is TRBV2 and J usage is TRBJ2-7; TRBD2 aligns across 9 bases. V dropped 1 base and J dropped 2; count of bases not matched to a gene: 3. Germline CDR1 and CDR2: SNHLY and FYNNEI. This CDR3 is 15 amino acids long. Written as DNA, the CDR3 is TGTGCCAGCAGTGAAGGTAGCGGGAGCACCTACGAGCAGTACTTC. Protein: CASSEGSGSTYEQYF.

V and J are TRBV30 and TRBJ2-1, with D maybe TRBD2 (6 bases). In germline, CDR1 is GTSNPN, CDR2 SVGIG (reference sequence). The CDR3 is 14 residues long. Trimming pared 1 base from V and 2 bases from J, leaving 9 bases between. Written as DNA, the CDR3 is TGTGCCTGGAGTGGCGGGACTGCCTACAATGAGCAGTTCTTC. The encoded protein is CAWSGGTAYNEQFF.

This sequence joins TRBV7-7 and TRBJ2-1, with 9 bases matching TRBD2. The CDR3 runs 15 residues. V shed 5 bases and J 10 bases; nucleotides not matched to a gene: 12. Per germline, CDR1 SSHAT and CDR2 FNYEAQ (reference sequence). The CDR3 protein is CASSPHRRAGGEQFF. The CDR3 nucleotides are TGTGCCAGCAGCCCTCACCGCCGAGCGGGAGGCGAGCAGTTCTTC.

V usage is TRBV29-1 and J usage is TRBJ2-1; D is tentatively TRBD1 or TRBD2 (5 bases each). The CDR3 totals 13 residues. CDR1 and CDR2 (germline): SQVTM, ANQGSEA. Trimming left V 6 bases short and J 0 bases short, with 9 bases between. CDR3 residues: CSVQEDSYNEQFF. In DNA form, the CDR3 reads TGCAGCGTACAGGAGGACTCCTACAATGAGCAGTTCTTC.

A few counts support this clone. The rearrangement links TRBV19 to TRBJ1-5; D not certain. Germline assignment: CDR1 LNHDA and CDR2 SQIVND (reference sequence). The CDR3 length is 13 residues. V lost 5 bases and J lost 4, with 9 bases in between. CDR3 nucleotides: TGTGCCAGTAGTCCGGTGGGGAATCAGCCCCAGCATTTT. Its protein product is CASSPVGNQPQHF.

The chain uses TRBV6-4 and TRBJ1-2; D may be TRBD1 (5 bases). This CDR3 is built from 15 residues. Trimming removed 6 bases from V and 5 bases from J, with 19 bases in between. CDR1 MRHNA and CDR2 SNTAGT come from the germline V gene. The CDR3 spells CASRSEAGSVYGYTF. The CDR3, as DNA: TGTGCCAGCAGATCAGAGGCAGGGTCGGTGTATGGCTACACCTTC.

This chain's CDR3 is CASTLGSGNTIYF. CDR3 sequence (DNA): TGTGCCAGTACCTTAGGGTCTGGAAACACCATATATTTT. The V gene is TRBV19, the J gene TRBJ1-3; D unresolved. Trimming shortened V by 7 bases and J by 1 base, and 8 bases separated the two germline ends. Germline lookup yields CDR1 LNHDA and CDR2 SQIVND (reference sequence). The CDR3 is made up of 13 amino acids.

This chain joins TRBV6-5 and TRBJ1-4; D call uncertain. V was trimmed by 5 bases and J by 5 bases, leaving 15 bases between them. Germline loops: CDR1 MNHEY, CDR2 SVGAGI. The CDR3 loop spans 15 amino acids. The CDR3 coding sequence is TGTGCCAGCAGTGTAAGACCGGGTCTCAATGAAAAACTGTTTTTT. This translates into CASSVRPGLNEKLFF.

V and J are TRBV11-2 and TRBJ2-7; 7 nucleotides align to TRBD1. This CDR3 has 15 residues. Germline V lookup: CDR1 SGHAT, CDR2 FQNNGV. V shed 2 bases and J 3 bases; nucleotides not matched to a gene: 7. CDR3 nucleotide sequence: TGTGCCAGCAGCTTAAAGGGGGCCCAAGGCTACGAGCAGTACTTC. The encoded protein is CASSLKGAQGYEQYF.

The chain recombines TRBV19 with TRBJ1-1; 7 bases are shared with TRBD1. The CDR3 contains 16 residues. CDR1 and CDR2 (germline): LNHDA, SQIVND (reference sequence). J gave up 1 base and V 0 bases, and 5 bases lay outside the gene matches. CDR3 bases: TGTGCCAGTAGTATAGACACAGGGGCCCCGAACACTGAAGCTTTCTTT. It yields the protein CASSIDTGAPNTEAFF.

The CDR3 sequence is CASSLWTGANTEAFF. The CDR3 nucleotides are TGTGCCAGCAGCTTATGGACAGGGGCTAACACTGAAGCTTTCTTT. V usage is TRBV5-6 and J usage is TRBJ1-1, with TRBD1 matching over 9 bases. The trim removed 2 bases at V and 2 bases at J, leaving 4 bases unmatched. CDR1 and CDR2 (germline): SGHDT, YYEEEE. The CDR3 loop spans 15 amino acids.

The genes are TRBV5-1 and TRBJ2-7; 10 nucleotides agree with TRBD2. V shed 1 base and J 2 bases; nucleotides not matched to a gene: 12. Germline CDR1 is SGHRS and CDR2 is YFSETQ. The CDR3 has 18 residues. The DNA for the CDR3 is TGCGCCAGCAGCTTGTGGTCTGGGCTAGCGGGAGTCCCCTACGAGCAGTACTTC. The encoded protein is CASSLWSGLAGVPYEQYF.

The CDR3 loop is CASSLSGQSSYEQYF. Here the CDR3 DNA reads TGTGCCAGCAGCTTATCCGGACAGAGCTCCTACGAGCAGTACTTC. The rearrangement uses TRBV11-2 and TRBJ2-7, with D maybe TRBD1 (6 bases). V lost 2 bases, J lost 0 bases, and 11 bases lay in between. The CDR3 sequence is 15 residues long. Germline V gene data show CDR1 as SGHAT and CDR2 as FQNNGV.